The rows below give T cell receptor beta chains drawn from one sample of a study of immune evolution from preneoplasia to lung adenocarcinoma. TCRdb keeps only in-frame clones here, not all; method: immunoSEQ multiplex PCR. The profile shows approximately 7,200 clones, 70% to 90% of them singletons. Sequencing used FFPE minimally invasive lung adenocarcinoma tissue. These receptors were obtained from an older person with lung adenocarcinoma. Both conserved end residues are part of each CDR3. Fields, in order: J gene, D gene, V gene, clone size, CDR3 DNA, CDR3 protein. A D gene is named only where the DNA matches it firmly. Size is omitted from some rows. Given values are once, few, many or a class for expanded clones.

>TRBJ2-3|NA|TRBV7-8|NA
TGTGCCAGCAGCTTAGTCGCTAGGACAGATACGCAGTATTTT
CASSLVARTDTQYF
>TRBJ1-2|TRBD1|TRBV4-1|NA
TGCGCCAGCAGCCAAGAAAGACAGGGTTGGGGGGGCTACACCTTC
CASSQERQGWGGYTF
>TRBJ2-5|NA|TRBV28|NA
TGTGCCAGCAGTCCCCGTCGGCAGATCCAAGAGACCCAGTACTTC
CASSPRRQIQETQYF
>TRBJ2-3|TRBD2|TRBV28|NA
TGTGCCAGCAGTTTACCAGCGGGACCCACAGATACGCAGTATTTT
CASSLPAGPTDTQYF
>TRBJ2-5|NA|TRBV28|NA
TGTGCCAGCAGGGTAGGGCTCGGGTACCAAGAGACCCAGTACTTC
CASRVGLGYQETQYF
>TRBJ1-2|NA|TRBV19|NA
TGTGCCAGTAGGGAACAAAGGGCAGGCTATGGCTACACCTTC
CASREQRAGYGYTF
>TRBJ2-5|NA|TRBV18|once
TGTGCCAGCTCACCAGGGCACCAAGAGACCCAGTACTTC
CASSPGHQETQYF
>TRBJ2-3|NA|TRBV5-4|NA
TGTGCCAGCAGCTTTGGGGGTTCGGATACGCAGTATTTT
CASSFGGSDTQYF
>TRBJ2-1|TRBD2|TRBV7-9|NA
TGTGCCAGCAGCGCGGGACTAGCGGCGGGGAGTGAGCAGTTCTTC
CASSAGLAAGSEQFF
>TRBJ1-1|TRBD1|TRBV5-1|few
TGCGCCAGCAGCTCGGAGACAGGGGTTGCCACTGAAGCTTTCTTT
CASSSETGVATEAFF
>TRBJ2-1|TRBD2|TRBV28|NA
TGTGCCAGCAGTTCCCCCCTTAAGACTAGCGGGGGGTTGTTCTTC
CASSSPLKTSGGLFF
>TRBJ2-7|TRBD2|TRBV28|NA
TGTGCCAGCAGTTTATGGGGGGGGTCCTGGGGATACGAGCAGTACTTC
CASSLWGGSWGYEQYF
>TRBJ1-6|TRBD1|TRBV14|NA
TGTGCCAGCAGCCAAAACCGACAGGGTGGAAATTCACCCCTCCACTTT
CASSQNRQGGNSPLHF
>TRBJ1-1|NA|TRBV5-1|NA
TGTGCCAGCAGCCCGGACCCTTCGGGGAATGAAGCTTTCTTT
CASSPDPSGNEAFF
>TRBJ1-3|NA|TRBV7-9|NA
TGTGCCAGCAGCTTGATGGCAGCGGCCGGAAACACCATATATTTT
CASSLMAAAGNTIYF
>TRBJ1-2|NA|TRBV2|NA
TGTGCCCGCTCCTCGGGGTCGCCTTATGGCTACACCTTC
CARSSGSPYGYTF
>TRBJ2-3|TRBD2|TRBV11-2|few
TGTGCCAGCAGCTTAGATCGATCCGGACTAGCGGGCGGCACAGATACGCAGTATTTT
CASSLDRSGLAGGTDTQYF
>TRBJ1-5|NA|TRBV23-1|NA
TGCGCCAGCAGTCAACGGGCAGACAATCAGCCCCAGCATTTT
CASSQRADNQPQHF
>TRBJ1-2|NA|TRBV28|NA
TGTGCCAGCAAGAGAATGAACTATGGCTACACCTTC
CASKRMNYGYTF
>TRBJ1-1|NA|TRBV4-1|NA
TGCGCCAGCAGCCAAGTCGGTTTCGCTGAAGCTTTCTTT
CASSQVGFAEAFF
>TRBJ2-5|NA|TRBV4-2|NA
TGTGCCAGCAGCCAAGATGGAGGGGGGAAGACCCAGTACTTC
CASSQDGGGKTQYF
>TRBJ1-1|NA|TRBV7-8|NA
TGTGCCAGCAGCTTAGTATCTGAAGCTTTCTTT
CASSLVSEAFF
>TRBJ2-5|NA|TRBV5-1|NA
TGCGCCAGCAGCTTTGGCGAGACCCAGTACTTC
CASSFGETQYF
>TRBJ1-3|NA|TRBV9|NA
TGTGCCAGCAGCGTAGAGGCGTCTGGAAACACCATATATTTT
CASSVEASGNTIYF
>TRBJ2-3|NA|TRBV11-3|NA
TGTGCCAGCAGCGCAGATTTGGGGCGGACCGGCACAGATACGCAGTATTTT
CASSADLGRTGTDTQYF
>TRBJ1-6|NA|TRBV15|once
TGTGCCACCAGCACCAGATCAGATTCACCCCTCCACTTT
CATSTRSDSPLHF